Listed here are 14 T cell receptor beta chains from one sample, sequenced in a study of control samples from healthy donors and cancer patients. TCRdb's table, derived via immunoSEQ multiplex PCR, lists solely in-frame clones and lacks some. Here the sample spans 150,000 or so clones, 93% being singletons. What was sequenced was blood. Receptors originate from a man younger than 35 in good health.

CDR3 DNA: TGTGCCAGTAAGGAAACCCCCTTTGACAATCAGCCCCAGCATTTT. This sequence encodes CASKETPFDNQPQHF. The rearrangement links TRBV19 to TRBJ1-5; the D is unclear. The CDR3 length is 15 residues. Deletions cut 7 bases from V and 3 bases from J, with 16 bases between. The V gene's germline CDR1 is LNHDA and CDR2 SQIVND (reference sequence).

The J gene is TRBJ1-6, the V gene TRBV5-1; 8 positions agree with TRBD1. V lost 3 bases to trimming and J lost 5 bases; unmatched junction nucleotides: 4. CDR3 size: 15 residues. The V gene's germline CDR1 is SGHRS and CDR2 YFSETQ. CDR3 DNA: TGCGCCAGCAGCTGGTCGACAGGGGATAATTCACCCCTCCACTTT. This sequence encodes CASSWSTGDNSPLHF.

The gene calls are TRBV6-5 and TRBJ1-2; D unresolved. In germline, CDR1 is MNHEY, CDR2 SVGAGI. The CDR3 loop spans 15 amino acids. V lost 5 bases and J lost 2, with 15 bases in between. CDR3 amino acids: CASSPDPLGNYGYTF. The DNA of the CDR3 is TGTGCCAGCAGTCCCGATCCCTTGGGGAACTATGGCTACACCTTC.

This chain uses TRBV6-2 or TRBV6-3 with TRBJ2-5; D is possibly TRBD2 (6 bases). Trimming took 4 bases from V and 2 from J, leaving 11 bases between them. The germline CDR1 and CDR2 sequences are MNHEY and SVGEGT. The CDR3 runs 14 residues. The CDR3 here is CASSSPGLQETQYF. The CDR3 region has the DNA TGTGCCAGCAGTTCACCGGGACTGCAAGAGACCCAGTACTTC.

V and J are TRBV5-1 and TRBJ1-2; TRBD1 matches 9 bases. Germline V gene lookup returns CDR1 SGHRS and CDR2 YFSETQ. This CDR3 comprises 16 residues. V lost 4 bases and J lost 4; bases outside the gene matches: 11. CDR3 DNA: TGCGCCAGCAGCCCTGCCGTGGGACAGGGTTTCTATGGCTACACCTTC. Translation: CASSPAVGQGFYGYTF.

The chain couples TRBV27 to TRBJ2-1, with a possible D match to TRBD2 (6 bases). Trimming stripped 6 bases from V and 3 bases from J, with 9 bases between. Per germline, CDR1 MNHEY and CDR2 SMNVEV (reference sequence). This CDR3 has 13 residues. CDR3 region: CASSPGLYNEQFF. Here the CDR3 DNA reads TGTGCCAGCAGCCCGGGACTCTACAATGAGCAGTTCTTC.

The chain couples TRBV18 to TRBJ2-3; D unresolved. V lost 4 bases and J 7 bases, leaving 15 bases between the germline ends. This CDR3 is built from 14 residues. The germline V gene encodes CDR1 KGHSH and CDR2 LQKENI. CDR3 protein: CASSLAPNRNTQYF. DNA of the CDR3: TGTGCCAGCTCACTGGCCCCGAATCGAAATACGCAGTATTTT.

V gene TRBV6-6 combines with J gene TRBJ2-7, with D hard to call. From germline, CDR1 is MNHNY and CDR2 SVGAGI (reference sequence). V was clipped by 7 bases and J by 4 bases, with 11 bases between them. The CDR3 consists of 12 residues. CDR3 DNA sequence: TGTGCCAGCACCCTAAACGAGTACGAGCAGTACTTC. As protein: CASTLNEYEQYF.

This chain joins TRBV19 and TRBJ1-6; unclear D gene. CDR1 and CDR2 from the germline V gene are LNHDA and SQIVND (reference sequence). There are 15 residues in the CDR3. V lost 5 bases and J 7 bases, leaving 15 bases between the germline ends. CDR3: CASSRTRWENSPLHF. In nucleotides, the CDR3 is TGTGCCAGTAGTCGGACTCGCTGGGAGAATTCACCCCTCCACTTT. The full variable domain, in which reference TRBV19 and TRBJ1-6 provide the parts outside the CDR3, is DGGITQSPKYLFRKEGQNVTLSCEQNLNHDAMYWYRQDPGQGLRLIYYSQIVNDFQKGDIAEGYSVSREKKESFPLTVTSAQKNPTAFYLCASSRTRWENSPLHFGNGTRLTVT.

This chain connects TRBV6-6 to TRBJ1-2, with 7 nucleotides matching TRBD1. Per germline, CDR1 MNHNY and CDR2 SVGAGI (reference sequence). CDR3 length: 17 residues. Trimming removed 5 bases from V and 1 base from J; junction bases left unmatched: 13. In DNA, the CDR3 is TGTGCCAGCAGTCCTACGGGGGACAGAAACTTTAACTATGGCTACACCTTC. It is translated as CASSPTGDRNFNYGYTF.

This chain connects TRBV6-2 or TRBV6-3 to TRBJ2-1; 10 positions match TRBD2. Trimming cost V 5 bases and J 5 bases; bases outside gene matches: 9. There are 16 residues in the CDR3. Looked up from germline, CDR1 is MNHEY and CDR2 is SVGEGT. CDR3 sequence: CASSLRLAGLDNEQFF. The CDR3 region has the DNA TGTGCCAGCAGTCTGAGACTAGCGGGTCTCGACAATGAGCAGTTCTTC.

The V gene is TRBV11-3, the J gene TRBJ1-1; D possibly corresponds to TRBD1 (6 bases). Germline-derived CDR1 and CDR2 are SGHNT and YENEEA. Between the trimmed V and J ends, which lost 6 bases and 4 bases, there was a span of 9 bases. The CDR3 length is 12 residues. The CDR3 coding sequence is TGTGCCAGCAGAGGGGGGGGCACTGAAGCTTTCTTT. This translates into CASRGGGTEAFF.

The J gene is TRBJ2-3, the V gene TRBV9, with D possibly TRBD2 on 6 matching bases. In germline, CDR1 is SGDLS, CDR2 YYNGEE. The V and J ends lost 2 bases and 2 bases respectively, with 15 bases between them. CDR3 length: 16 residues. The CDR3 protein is CASSVKGTGLTDTQYF. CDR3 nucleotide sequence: TGTGCCAGCAGCGTGAAGGGCACGGGACTCACAGATACGCAGTATTTT.

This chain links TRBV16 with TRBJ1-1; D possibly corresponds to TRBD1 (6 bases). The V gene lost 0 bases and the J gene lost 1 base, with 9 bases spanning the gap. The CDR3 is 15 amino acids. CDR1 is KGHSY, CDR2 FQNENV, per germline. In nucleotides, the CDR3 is TGTGCCAGCAGCCAATCACAGGGTCGGAACACTGAAGCTTTCTTT. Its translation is CASSQSQGRNTEAFF.